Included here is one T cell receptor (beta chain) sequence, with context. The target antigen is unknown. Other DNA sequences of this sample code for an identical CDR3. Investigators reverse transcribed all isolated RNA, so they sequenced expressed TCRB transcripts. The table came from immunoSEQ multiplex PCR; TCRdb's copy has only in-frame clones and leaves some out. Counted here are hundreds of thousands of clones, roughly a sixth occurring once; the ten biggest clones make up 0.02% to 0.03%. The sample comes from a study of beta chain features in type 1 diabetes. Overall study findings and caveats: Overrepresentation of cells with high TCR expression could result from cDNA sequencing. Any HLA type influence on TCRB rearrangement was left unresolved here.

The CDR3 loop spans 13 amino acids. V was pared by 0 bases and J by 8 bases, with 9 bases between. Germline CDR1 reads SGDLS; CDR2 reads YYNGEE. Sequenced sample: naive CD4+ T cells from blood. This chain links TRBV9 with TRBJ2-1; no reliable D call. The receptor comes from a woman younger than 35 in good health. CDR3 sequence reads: CASSVGGRDEQFF. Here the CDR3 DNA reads TGTGCCAGCAGCGTAGGAGGACGTGATGAGCAGTTCTTC.